These 25 T cell receptor beta chains originate from one sample sequenced in a study of blood T cells in healthy people across ages. The second PCR ran 7 to 11 cycles with a sample-barcoded 5' primer and J-beta primers. MiXCR, run by TCRdb on the 5' RACE reads, gives a single entry per CDR3 protein. The data hold about 1.4 million distinct CDR3 sequences, with around 59% observed a single time. Sequences were obtained from blood. The origin of the receptors is a man in his late teens or twenties in good health.

The genes are TRBV7-8 and TRBJ2-4; the match to TRBD2 covers 10 bases. The CDR3 consists of 21 residues. CDR1 is SGHVS and CDR2 is FQNEAQ in the germline V gene. With V trimmed by 5 bases and J by 6 bases, 25 bases remained unmatched. CDR3 sequence: CASSLAFGGVSLAGEGNIQYF. CDR3 DNA: TGTGCCAGCAGCCTCGCATTTGGGGGCGTCTCTCTAGCGGGAGAAGGAAACATTCAGTACTTC.

The chain employs TRBV9 and TRBJ1-2, with 8 bases identical to TRBD1. The CDR3 spans 15 residues. After removal of 1 base from V and 5 bases from J, the junction contained 7 bases not matched to a gene. Germline V gives CDR1 SGDLS, CDR2 YYNGEE. The DNA for the CDR3 is TGTGCCAGCAGCGTAAGTCAGGGGGCTCGGTATGGCTACACCTTC. Amino acid sequence: CASSVSQGARYGYTF.

Only one count was recorded for this clonotype. The genes are TRBV10-2 and TRBJ2-1, with D perhaps TRBD1 or TRBD2 (6 bases each). Between the trimmed V and J ends, which lost 5 bases and 0 bases, there was a span of 11 bases. CDR3 size: 15 residues. Germline loops: CDR1 WSHSY, CDR2 SAAADI. CDR3 amino acids: CASSSGAGSYNEQFF. CDR3 coding DNA: TGCGCCAGCAGTTCGGGGGCTGGCTCCTACAATGAGCAGTTCTTC.

This clonotype was seen just once. The V gene is TRBV29-1, the J gene TRBJ1-1, with 9 bases fitting TRBD1. The length of the CDR3 is 14 residues. The germline CDR1 and CDR2 sequences are SQVTM and ANQGSEA. In nucleotides, the CDR3 is TGCGGCGCCCGGACAGGGGACATGAACACTGAAGCTTTCTTT. It translates to CGARTGDMNTEAFF. The full variable domain, in which reference TRBV29-1 and TRBJ1-1 provide the parts outside the CDR3, is SAVISQKPSRDICQRGTSLTIQCQVDSQVTMMFWYRQQPGQSLTLIATANQGSEATYESGFVIDKFPISRPNLTFSTLTVSNMSPEDSSIYLCGARTGDMNTEAFFGQGTRLTVV.

V gene TRBV20-1 combines with J gene TRBJ2-7, with 9 bases that match TRBD2. J gave up 3 bases and V 3 bases, and 6 bases lay outside the gene matches. Germline-derived CDR1 and CDR2 are DFQATT and SNEGSKA (reference sequence). CDR3 length: 14 residues. The CDR3 is CSASLGTSYYEQYF. As DNA, the CDR3 is TGCAGTGCTAGTCTGGGGACTAGCTACTACGAGCAGTACTTC.

This chain links TRBV20-1 with TRBJ2-7; no clear D gene. Looked up from germline, CDR1 is DFQATT and CDR2 is SNEGSKA (reference sequence). This CDR3 region has 11 residues. The V and J ends lost 3 bases and 2 bases respectively, with 5 bases between them. The CDR3 reads CSASAAYEQYF. The DNA of the CDR3 is TGCAGTGCTAGCGCTGCCTACGAGCAGTACTTC.

The CDR3 DNA is TGTGCCAGCAGCGAAAGGACAGACTCTGGGGCCAACGTCCTGACTTTC. The encoded protein is CASSERTDSGANVLTF. This chain links TRBV9 with TRBJ2-6, with a weak D call TRBD1 (6 bases). CDR1 and CDR2 from the germline V gene are SGDLS and YYNGEE. The V end lost 3 bases, the J end lost 0 bases, and 10 bases lay between the germline ends. CDR3 length: 16 residues.

The genes are TRBV25-1 and TRBJ2-7; a weak D match, TRBD2 (6 bases). The CDR3 is 14 residues long. Between the trimmed V and J ends, which lost 8 bases and 0 bases, there was a span of 14 bases. Looked up from germline, CDR1 is MGHDK and CDR2 is SYGVNS. CDR3 residues: CASAPGGTSYEQYF. DNA of the CDR3: TGTGCCAGCGCCCCCGGCGGGACCTCCTACGAGCAGTACTTC.

The chain combines TRBV6-2 or TRBV6-3 with TRBJ2-1; D uncertain. This CDR3 is built from 13 residues. Germline CDR1 reads MNHEY; CDR2 reads SVGEGT. V lost 4 bases and J lost 6, with 10 bases in between. CDR3 protein: CASSFDWSNEQFF. As DNA, the CDR3 is TGTGCCAGCAGTTTCGACTGGTCCAATGAGCAGTTCTTC.

The V and J genes are TRBV6-5 and TRBJ1-6; no firm D call. Germline loops: CDR1 MNHEY, CDR2 SVGAGI. The CDR3 runs 20 residues. Trimming removed 0 bases at V and 0 bases at J, with 18 bases between. Here the CDR3 reads CASSYSVNDAGSSYNSPLHF. Here the CDR3 DNA reads TGTGCCAGCAGTTACTCAGTCAATGACGCCGGAAGCTCCTATAATTCACCCCTCCACTTT.

The rearrangement uses TRBV4-2 and TRBJ2-7, with a tentative D call TRBD1 (6 bases). V lost 4 bases and J lost 4, with 14 bases in between. Per the germline V gene, CDR1 is LGHNA and CDR2 is YNFKEQ. CDR3 length: 14 residues. CDR3 DNA: TGTGCCAGCAGCCCCGAACCACAGGGATACGAGCAGTACTTC. Its protein product is CASSPEPQGYEQYF.

The V gene is TRBV6-5, the J gene TRBJ1-2; no definite D call. The CDR3 has 15 amino acids. The germline gives CDR1 MNHEY, CDR2 SVGAGI. Trimming cost V 4 bases and J 8 bases, with 20 bases left between them. CDR3 loop: CASSSPDRAPWGYTF. The CDR3 region has the DNA TGTGCCAGCAGTTCCCCGGATAGGGCACCATGGGGCTACACCTTC.

This chain links TRBV12-3 or TRBV12-4 with TRBJ1-5; D remains ambiguous. With 2 bases removed from V and 5 bases from J, the gap between germline ends came to 7 bases. The CDR3 covers 13 residues. CDR3 DNA sequence: TGTGCCAGCAGTTTACAGACCTATCAGCCCCAGCATTTT. Amino acid sequence: CASSLQTYQPQHF.

V gene TRBV4-1 combines with J gene TRBJ2-1, with D perhaps assigned TRBD1 or TRBD2 (5 bases each). The CDR3 covers 15 residues. V was cut by 0 bases and J by 8 bases, with 14 bases left in between. Per germline, CDR1 MGHRA and CDR2 YSYEKL. In DNA form, the CDR3 reads TGCGCCAGCAGCCAAGACCGGGACGAAAGGGATGAGCAGTTCTTC. Translated: CASSQDRDERDEQFF.

This chain uses TRBV7-2 with TRBJ1-2; D perhaps matches TRBD1 (5 bases). CDR1 and CDR2 from the germline V gene are SGHTA and FQGNSA. There are 14 residues in the CDR3. The V end lost 5 bases, the J end lost 8 bases, and 18 bases lay between the germline ends. The CDR3 spells CASSQPGLIFGYTF. CDR3 DNA sequence: TGTGCCAGCAGCCAACCGGGACTGATATTCGGCTACACCTTC.

This sequence joins TRBV4-1 and TRBJ2-3; D remains unclear. Trimming removed 3 bases from V and 1 base from J, with 11 bases in between. The CDR3 is 15 residues long. From germline, CDR1 is MGHRA and CDR2 YSYEKL. CDR3 DNA: TGCGCCAGCAGCCAGTTACAGTGGGGCACAGATACGCAGTATTTT. Its protein product is CASSQLQWGTDTQYF.

This chain joins TRBV5-1 and TRBJ2-3; 16 bases are shared with TRBD2. V lost 4 bases and J lost 3; bases outside the gene matches: 5. This CDR3 spans 17 amino acids. Germline CDR1 reads SGHRS; CDR2 reads YFSETQ. CDR3 coding DNA: TGCGCCAGCAGCAAGGGACTAGCGGGGGGGCTGACAGATACGCAGTATTTT. It codes for CASSKGLAGGLTDTQYF. Filled out from reference TRBV5-1 and TRBJ2-3, the complete variable domain reads KAGVTQTPRYLIKTRGQQVTLSCSPISGHRSVSWYQQTPGQGLQFLFEYFSETQRNKGNFPGRFSGRQFSNSRSEMNVSTLELGDSALYLCASSKGLAGGLTDTQYFGPGTRLTVL.

This clonotype was seen a single time. V is TRBV27 and J is TRBJ2-7, with D uncertain. CDR3 size: 10 residues. Germline V gives CDR1 MNHEY, CDR2 SMNVEV (reference sequence). V lost 8 bases and J lost 0, with 2 bases in between. Here the CDR3 DNA reads TGTGCCAGCTTCTCCTACGAGCAGTACTTC. This gives the protein CASFSYEQYF.

J is TRBJ2-7 and V is TRBV10-3; the D is unclear. Per germline, CDR1 ENHRY and CDR2 SYGVKD. Trimming took off 10 bases at V and 0 bases at J, with 10 bases between the two ends. This CDR3 contains 12 residues. CDR3 sequence (DNA): TGTGCCACACGGTGGAGCTCCTACGAGCAGTACTTC. Encoded protein: CATRWSSYEQYF.

This clonotype appeared a few times. The J gene is TRBJ2-1, the V gene TRBV12-3 or TRBV12-4, with a weak D call TRBD1 (6 bases). The CDR3 is made up of 14 amino acids. Trimming pared 5 bases from V and 4 bases from J, leaving 12 bases between. For the CDR3, the DNA is TGTGCCAGCAGTCAGGACAGAAATTACAATGAGCAGTTCTTC. It translates to CASSQDRNYNEQFF.

The chain has TRBV6-1 and TRBJ1-1; D gene unclear. The CDR3 extends over 13 amino acids. V shed 4 bases and J shed 10 bases, with 16 bases lying between them. Per the germline V gene, CDR1 is MNHNS and CDR2 is SASEGT. This CDR3 is CASSGTAERGAFF. CDR3 sequence (DNA): TGTGCCAGCAGTGGAACAGCCGAACGGGGAGCTTTCTTT.

This chain connects TRBV4-1 to TRBJ1-4; 7 nucleotides agree with TRBD1. Germline CDR1 reads MGHRA; CDR2 reads YSYEKL. CDR3 size: 14 residues. Trimming removed 4 bases from V and 10 bases from J; junction bases left unmatched: 9. The CDR3 DNA reads TGCGCCAGCAGCCGGACAGGCGTAGGAGGAAAACTGTTTTTT. The encoded protein is CASSRTGVGGKLFF.

The chain recombines TRBV7-2 with TRBJ2-1; no clear D gene. CDR1 is SGHTA, CDR2 FQGNSA, per germline. The CDR3 runs to 14 residues. Trimming took off 1 base at V and 9 bases at J, with 13 bases between the two ends. CDR3: CASSLDTGMGEQFF. The CDR3 DNA reads TGTGCCAGCAGCTTAGACACTGGGATGGGTGAGCAGTTCTTC.

This clonotype has just a few counts. The gene calls are TRBV20-1 and TRBJ2-3; no firm D call. Germline loops: CDR1 DFQATT, CDR2 SNEGSKA (reference sequence). Trimming cost V 0 bases and J 5 bases, with 0 bases left between them. CDR3 size: 10 residues. The CDR3 spells CSAREDTQYF. For the CDR3, the DNA is TGCAGTGCTAGAGAAGATACGCAGTATTTT.

This clonotype was seen a handful of times. This could be a read error, since a much larger clone is one nucleotide away. As DNA, the CDR3 is TGCGCCAGCAGCTGGACAGGGAACTACGAGCAGTACTTC. As protein: CASSWTGNYEQYF. The chain carries TRBV5-1 and TRBJ2-7; 8 bases map to TRBD1. The CDR3 has 13 amino acids. The V gene end was trimmed by 3 bases and the J gene end by 3 bases; junction bases not matched to a gene: 2. Germline-derived CDR1 and CDR2 are SGHRS and YFSETQ.